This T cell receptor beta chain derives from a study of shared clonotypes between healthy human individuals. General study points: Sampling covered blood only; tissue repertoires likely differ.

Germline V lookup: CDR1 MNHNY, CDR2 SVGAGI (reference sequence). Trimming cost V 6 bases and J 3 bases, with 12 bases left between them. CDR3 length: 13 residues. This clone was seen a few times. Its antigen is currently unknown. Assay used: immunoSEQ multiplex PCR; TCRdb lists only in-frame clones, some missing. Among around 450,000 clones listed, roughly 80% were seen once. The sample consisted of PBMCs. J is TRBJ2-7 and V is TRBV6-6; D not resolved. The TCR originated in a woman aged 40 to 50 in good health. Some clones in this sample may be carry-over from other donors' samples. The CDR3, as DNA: TGTGCCAGCAGCCCCCATAGCATCTACGAGCAGTACTTC. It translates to CASSPHSIYEQYF.